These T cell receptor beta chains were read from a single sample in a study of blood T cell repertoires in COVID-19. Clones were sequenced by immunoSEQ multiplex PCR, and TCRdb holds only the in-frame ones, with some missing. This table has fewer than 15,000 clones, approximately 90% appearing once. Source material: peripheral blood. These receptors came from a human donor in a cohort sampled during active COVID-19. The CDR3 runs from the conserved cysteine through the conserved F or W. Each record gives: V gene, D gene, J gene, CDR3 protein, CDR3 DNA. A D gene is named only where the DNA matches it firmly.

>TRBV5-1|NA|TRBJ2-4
CASSLQPDRGQYF
TGCGCCAGCAGCTTGCAACCCGATAGGGGTCAGTACTTC
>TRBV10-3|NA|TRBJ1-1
CAIRRTEADTEAFF
TGTGCCATCAGAAGGACTGAGGCGGACACTGAAGCTTTCTTT
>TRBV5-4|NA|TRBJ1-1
CASSSGQFLSSEAFF
TGTGCCAGCAGCTCCGGACAGTTTCTTTCTTCTGAAGCTTTCTTT
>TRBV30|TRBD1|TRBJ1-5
CAWSEGDRAYQPQHF
TGTGCCTGGAGCGAGGGGGACAGGGCTTATCAGCCCCAGCATTTT
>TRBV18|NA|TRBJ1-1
CASSPGGAAEAFF
TGTGCCAGCTCACCAGGGGGGGCCGCTGAAGCTTTCTTT
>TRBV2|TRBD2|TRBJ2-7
CASSVLGGYYEQYF
TGTGCCAGCAGTGTTTTGGGGGGGTACTACGAGCAGTACTTC
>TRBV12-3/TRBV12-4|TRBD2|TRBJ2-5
CASSFREAQYF
TGTGCCAGCAGTTTTCGGGAGGCCCAGTACTTC
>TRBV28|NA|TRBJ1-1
CASSLWEGSTEAFF
TGTGCCAGCAGTTTATGGGAGGGGTCCACTGAAGCTTTCTTT
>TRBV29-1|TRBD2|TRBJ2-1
CSAWTSGNNEQFF
TGCAGCGCATGGACTAGCGGAAACAATGAGCAGTTCTTC
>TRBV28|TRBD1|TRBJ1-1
CASSLPGQGGTEAFF
TGTGCCAGCAGTCTACCGGGACAGGGGGGGACTGAAGCTTTCTTT
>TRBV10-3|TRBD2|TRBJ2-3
CAISATSGISTDTQYF
TGTGCCATCAGTGCGACTAGCGGGATTAGCACAGATACGCAGTATTTT
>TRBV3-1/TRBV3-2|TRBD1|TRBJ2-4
CASSQTGLENIQYF
TGTGCCAGCAGCCAGACAGGGTTGGAAAACATTCAGTACTTC
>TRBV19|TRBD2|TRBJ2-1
CASSSGTSGATEQFF
TGTGCCAGTAGTTCCGGGACTAGCGGGGCCACGGAGCAGTTCTTC
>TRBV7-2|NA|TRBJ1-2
CASSLIGGIGYTF
TGTGCCAGCAGCTTAATCGGGGGGATCGGCTACACCTTC
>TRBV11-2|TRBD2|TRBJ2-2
CASSLDPVGGATGELFF
TGTGCCAGCAGCTTAGATCCAGTGGGAGGGGCGACCGGGGAGCTGTTTTTT
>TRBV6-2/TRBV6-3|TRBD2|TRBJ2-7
CASSYLRGLARYEQYF
TGTGCCAGCAGTTACCTTCGGGGACTAGCGAGGTACGAGCAGTACTTC
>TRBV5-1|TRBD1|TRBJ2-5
CASSLQGGRREETQYF
TGCGCCAGCAGCTTGCAAGGGGGCAGGCGTGAAGAGACCCAGTACTTC
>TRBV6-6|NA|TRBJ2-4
CASSTGEGWYF
TGTGCCAGCAGCACCGGTGAGGGTTGGTACTTC
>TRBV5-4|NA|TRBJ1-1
CASSGGGGLFEAFF
TGTGCCAGCAGCGGGGGGGGTGGCTTGTTTGAAGCTTTCTTT
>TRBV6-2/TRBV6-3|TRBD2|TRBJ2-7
CASSYLTGGDARYEQYF
TGTGCCAGCAGTTATTTGACCGGGGGGGATGCTCGCTACGAGCAGTACTTC
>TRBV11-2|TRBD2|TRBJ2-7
CASSLVRLAGNEQYF
TGTGCCAGCAGCTTAGTCCGACTAGCGGGAAACGAGCAGTACTTC
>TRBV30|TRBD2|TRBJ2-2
CAWSPLAGGVTGELFF
TGTGCCTGGAGTCCCCTGGCGGGGGGGGTAACCGGGGAGCTGTTTTTT